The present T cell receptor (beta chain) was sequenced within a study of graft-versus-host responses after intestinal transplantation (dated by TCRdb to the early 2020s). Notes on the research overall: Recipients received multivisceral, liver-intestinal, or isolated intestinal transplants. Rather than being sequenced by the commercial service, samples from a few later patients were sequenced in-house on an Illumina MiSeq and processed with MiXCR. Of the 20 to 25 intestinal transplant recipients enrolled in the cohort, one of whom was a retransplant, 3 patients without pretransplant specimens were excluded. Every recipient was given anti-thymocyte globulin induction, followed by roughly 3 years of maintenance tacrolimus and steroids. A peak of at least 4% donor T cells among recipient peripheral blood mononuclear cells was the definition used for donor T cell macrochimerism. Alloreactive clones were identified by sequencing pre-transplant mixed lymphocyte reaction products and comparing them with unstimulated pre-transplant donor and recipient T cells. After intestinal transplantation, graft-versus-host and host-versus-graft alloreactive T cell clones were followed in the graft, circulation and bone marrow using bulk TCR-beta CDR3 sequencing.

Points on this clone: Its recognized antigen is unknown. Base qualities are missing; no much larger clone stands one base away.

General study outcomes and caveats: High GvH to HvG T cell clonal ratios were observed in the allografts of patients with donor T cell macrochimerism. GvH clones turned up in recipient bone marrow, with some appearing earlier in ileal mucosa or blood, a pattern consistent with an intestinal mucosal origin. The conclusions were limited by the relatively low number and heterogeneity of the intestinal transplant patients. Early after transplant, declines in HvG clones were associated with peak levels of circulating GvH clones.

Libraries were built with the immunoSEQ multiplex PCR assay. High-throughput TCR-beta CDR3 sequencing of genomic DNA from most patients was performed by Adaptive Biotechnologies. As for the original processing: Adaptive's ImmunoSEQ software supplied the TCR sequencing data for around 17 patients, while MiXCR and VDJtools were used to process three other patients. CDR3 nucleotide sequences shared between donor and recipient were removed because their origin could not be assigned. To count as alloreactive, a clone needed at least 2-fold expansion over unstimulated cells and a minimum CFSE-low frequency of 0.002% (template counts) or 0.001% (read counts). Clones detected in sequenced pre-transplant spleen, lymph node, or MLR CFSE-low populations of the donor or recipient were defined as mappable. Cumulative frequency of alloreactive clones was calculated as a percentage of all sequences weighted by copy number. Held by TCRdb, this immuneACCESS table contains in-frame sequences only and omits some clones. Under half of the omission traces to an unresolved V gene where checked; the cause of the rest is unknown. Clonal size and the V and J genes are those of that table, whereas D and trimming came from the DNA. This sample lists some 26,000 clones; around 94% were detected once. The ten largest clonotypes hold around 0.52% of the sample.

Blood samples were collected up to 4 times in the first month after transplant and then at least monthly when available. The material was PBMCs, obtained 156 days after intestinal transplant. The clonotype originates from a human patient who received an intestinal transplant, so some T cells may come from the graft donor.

The DNA sequence is TGTGCCAGCAGCTTGCCCCGGACAGGAAACACTGAAGCTTTCTTT. Its product reads: CASSLPRTGNTEAFF. Recombination joined TRBV5-4 with TRBJ1-1; 7 bases in between match TRBD1. Based on the germline V gene (reference sequence), the CDR1 and CDR2 sequences are SGHNT and YYREEE. Here V drops 1 base and J drops 2 bases, and the junction holds 5 bases not matched to any gene. The cysteine opens and the phenylalanine closes a CDR3 of 15 amino acids. Only the CDR3 region is kept as DNA, spanning 45 bases read in frame from base 1.